What follows are 15 T cell receptor beta chains derived from one specimen sequenced in a study of Graves' ophthalmopathy and Graves' hyperthyroidism. The authors amplified TCR beta CDR3 regions, and they did so from RNA transcripts for repertoire sequencing. RT-PCR was first run with HTBI primers, then multiplex PCR in a second round. From the multiplex PCR reads, TCRdb called clonotypes with MiXCR, one entry per CDR3 protein. The repertoire includes approximately 1.2 million distinct CDR3 sequences, 35% to 40% of them detected once, and over 8.5% sits in the top ten. Source material: peripheral blood or thyroid tissue (not recorded which). The receptors were gathered from an adult man with Graves' hyperthyroidism.

This clonotype was detected many times. The rearrangement links TRBV29-1 to TRBJ2-7; TRBD1 matches at 7 bases. Germline V gives CDR1 SQVTM, CDR2 ANQGSEA. V shed 7 bases and J 2 bases; nucleotides not matched to a gene: 8. This CDR3 spans 13 amino acids. The DNA for the CDR3 is TGCAGCGCTTACCGGGACAGCACCTACGAGCAGTACTTC. Translating gives CSAYRDSTYEQYF.

The V gene is TRBV15, the J gene TRBJ1-3; D perhaps matches TRBD1 (5 bases). Germline values: CDR1 LNHNV, CDR2 YYDKDF (reference sequence). CDR3 size: 15 residues. Trimming took 0 bases from V and 9 from J, leaving 15 bases between them. The CDR3 protein is CATSRDRGSRSTIYF. CDR3 nucleotide sequence: TGTGCCACCAGCAGAGATCGGGGCTCTAGAAGCACCATATATTTT.

This clonotype was detected many times. J is TRBJ1-1 and V is TRBV11-2; TRBD1 agrees at 7 bases. V trimming: 1 base; J trimming: 1 base; junction bases outside the gene matches: 6. The germline CDR1 and CDR2 sequences are SGHAT and FQNNGV. This CDR3 has 16 amino acids. The CDR3 nucleotides are TGTGCCAGCAGCTTAGCAGACAGGGCTGGGAACACTGAAGCTTTCTTT. Its translation is CASSLADRAGNTEAFF.

Worth noting for this clonotype: At one boundary the junction diverges from the germline segment, which might be a read error. The chain employs TRBV9 and TRBJ2-5; no clear D gene. The CDR3 runs to 15 residues. Germline CDR1 SGDLS, CDR2 YYNGEE. CDR3 protein: CASSQDPIGQESQYF. The CDR3 coding sequence is TGTGCCAGCAGCCAAGATCCAATAGGCCAAGAGTCCCAGTACTTC. The whole variable domain, remainder taken from reference TRBV9 and TRBJ2-5, is DSGVTQTPKHLITATGQRVTLRCSPRSGDLSVYWYQQSLDQGLQFLIQYYNGEERAKGNILERFSAQQFPDLHSELNLSSLELGDSALYFCASSQDPIGQESQYFGPGTRLLVL.

The chain uses TRBV20-1 and TRBJ2-3; D not certain. V was trimmed by 3 bases and J by 0 bases, leaving 10 bases between them. Germline V gene lookup returns CDR1 DFQATT and CDR2 SNEGSKA (reference sequence). CDR3 length: 14 amino acids. The CDR3 protein is CSARRLTSTDTQYF. The DNA for the CDR3 is TGCAGTGCTAGGCGGCTCACTAGCACAGATACGCAGTATTTT.

The CDR3, as DNA: TGTGCCACCCCAAGGTGGCAGCAATTTACCGGGGAGCTGTTTTTT. It codes for CATPRWQQFTGELFF. The chain has TRBV7-3 and TRBJ2-2; D is undetermined. This CDR3 contains 15 residues. Germline CDR1 reads SGHTA; CDR2 reads FQGTGA. Trimming pared 10 bases from V and 5 bases from J, leaving 20 bases between. The full variable domain, with the rest looked up from reference TRBV7-3 and TRBJ2-2, is GAGVSQTPSNKVTEKGKYVELRCDPISGHTALYWYRQSLGQGPEFLIYFQGTGAADDSGLPNDRFFAVRPEGSVSTLKIQRTERGDSAVYLCATPRWQQFTGELFFGEGSRLTVL.

This clonotype has a count of ten or more. This chain joins TRBV11-2 and TRBJ1-1, with 8 bases lining up with TRBD1. The CDR3 is 14 residues long. Losses at the gene ends were 2 bases for V and 4 bases for J; bases not matched to a gene: 3. In germline, CDR1 is SGHAT, CDR2 FQNNGV. CDR3 sequence reads: CASSLNDRGTEAFF. The CDR3 bases are TGTGCCAGCAGCTTAAACGACAGGGGCACTGAAGCTTTCTTT.

This chain uses TRBV16 with TRBJ2-7; 7 nucleotides line up with TRBD1. This CDR3 is 16 amino acids long. The germline V gene encodes CDR1 KGHSY and CDR2 FQNENV. V dropped 5 bases and J dropped 5; count of bases not matched to a gene: 15. The CDR3 DNA is TGTGCCAGCAGCTCGCAAAAGGCCCTAACAGGGGACGAGCAGTACTTC. Its protein product is CASSSQKALTGDEQYF.

The rearrangement joins TRBV7-9 to TRBJ2-7; weak D call: TRBD2 (5 bases). V lost 4 bases and J 7 bases, leaving 11 bases between the germline ends. The CDR3 has 12 amino acids. CDR1 and CDR2 from the germline V gene are SEHNR and FQNEAQ (reference sequence). CDR3 amino acids: CASSWGVGEQYF. CDR3 nucleotides: TGTGCCAGCAGCTGGGGAGTCGGGGAGCAGTACTTC.

Ten or more counts support this clonotype. The chain uses TRBV6-6 and TRBJ2-5; perhaps TRBD2 as D (6 bases). The germline CDR1 and CDR2 sequences are MNHNY and SVGAGI (reference sequence). The CDR3 consists of 13 residues. V shed 5 bases and J shed 4 bases, with 11 bases lying between them. CDR3 residues: CASSTTEGETQYF. DNA for the CDR3: TGTGCCAGCAGTACGACGGAGGGAGAGACCCAGTACTTC.

This CDR3 reads CSGRDMHAGELFF. The CDR3, as DNA: TGCAGTGGCCGGGACATGCACGCCGGGGAGCTGTTTTTT. The chain links TRBV20-1 to TRBJ2-2, with a possible D match to TRBD1 (6 bases). V shed 7 bases and J shed 6 bases, with 15 bases lying between them. CDR1 and CDR2 from the germline V gene are DFQATT and SNEGSKA (reference sequence). This CDR3 is built from 13 residues.

Points on this clonotype: Without the conserved terminal phenylalanine or tryptophan, this CDR3 likely stems from a read error. It is unclear where the CDR3 begins or ends on the DNA, so no DNA is shown, and the CDR3 is as TCRdb lists it. The genes are TRBV9 and TRBJ2-6. Germline loops: CDR1 SGDLS, CDR2 YYNGEE. The CDR3 numbers 8 amino acids, ends counted. CDR3 sequence reads: CASSDRSS.

For this clonotype: With a much larger clone just one base away, this may be a read error. Because it lacks the conserved phenylalanine or tryptophan at the end, this CDR3 is likely a read error. V gene TRBV19 combines with J gene TRBJ2-7, with 7 positions matching TRBD1. Germline trimming cut 3 bases from V and 3 bases from J; bases unmatched to any gene: 5. CDR1 is LNHDA and CDR2 is SQIVND in the germline V gene (reference sequence). There are 14 residues in the CDR3. CDR3 bases: TGTGCCAGTAGTATTCCGGGACAGAGCTACGAGCAGTACCTC. Its translation: CASSIPGQSYEQYL.

This clonotype came up a few times. This CDR3 is CASSDVTGIQPQHF. The CDR3 nucleotides are TGTGCCAGCAGTGATGTGACAGGGATCCAGCCCCAGCATTTT. This rearrangement joins TRBV25-1 to TRBJ1-5; 7 bases match TRBD1. CDR3 size: 14 residues. V was pared by 3 bases and J by 7 bases, with 6 bases of the junction left unmatched. Germline CDR1 is MGHDK and CDR2 is SYGVNS.

The chain couples TRBV29-1 to TRBJ1-2; maybe TRBD1 (6 bases). The germline CDR1 and CDR2 sequences are SQVTM and ANQGSEA. There are 14 residues in the CDR3. Trimming shortened V by 4 bases and J by 4 bases, and 16 bases separated the two germline ends. CDR3 nucleotide sequence: TGCAGCGTTGCACAACAGGGAAATCTCTATGGCTACACCTTC. Amino acids: CSVAQQGNLYGYTF. The full variable domain, in which reference TRBV29-1 and TRBJ1-2 provide the parts outside the CDR3, is SAVISQKPSRDICQRGTSLTIQCQVDSQVTMMFWYRQQPGQSLTLIATANQGSEATYESGFVIDKFPISRPNLTFSTLTVSNMSPEDSSIYLCSVAQQGNLYGYTFGSGTRLTVV.